A selection of T cell receptor beta chains follows, all from one sample in a study of T-cell reconstitution after alpha-beta-depleted transplantation in children. TCRdb called the PCR reads again in MiXCR, with one record for every CDR3 protein. The table includes 300,000 or so distinct CDR3 sequences, around 25% detected once. The sample here was PBMCs, mostly from graft donor cells, taken 180 days after TCRalphabeta/CD19-depleted stem cell transplant. The receptors were sampled from a male patient between 5 and 17 years old who had a stem cell transplant for acute lymphoblastic leukemia, so the T cells may come from the graft donor. CDR3s include the opening cysteine and the closing phenylalanine or tryptophan. D genes are given only for firm matches. Some rows mark clone size as missing; the rest say once, few, many or name a class of expanded clone.

d_gene	v_gene	j_gene	abundance	CDR3aa	CDR3nt
NA	TRBV7-8	TRBJ2-5	few	CASEVSQETQYF	TGTGCCAGCGAGGTTAGCCAAGAGACCCAGTACTTC
NA	TRBV29-1	TRBJ2-5	NA	CSASSWTDQETQYF	TGCAGCGCCTCATCATGGACAGACCAAGAGACCCAGTACTTC
NA	TRBV20-1	TRBJ2-7	few	CSAECRDFSYEQYF	TGCAGTGCAGAATGCCGGGACTTCTCCTACGAGCAGTACTTC
NA	TRBV12-3/TRBV12-4	TRBJ2-1	few	CASIWSSSLTYNEQFF	TGTGCCAGCATCTGGAGCTCATCGTTAACCTACAATGAGCAGTTCTTC
NA	TRBV2	TRBJ1-5	NA	CASSGGRGGNQPQHF	TGTGCCAGCAGTGGGGGCAGGGGCGGCAATCAGCCCCAGCATTTT
NA	TRBV20-1	TRBJ2-7	NA	CSASAWEWPYEQYF	TGCAGTGCTAGCGCCTGGGAGTGGCCCTACGAGCAGTACTTC
NA	TRBV10-2	TRBJ1-2	few	CASSEVQDYYGYTF	TGCGCCAGCAGTGAGGTTCAGGATTACTATGGCTACACCTTC
NA	TRBV7-9	TRBJ1-1	few	CASSFSVKASEAFF	TGTGCCAGCAGCTTTTCCGTAAAGGCCTCCGAAGCTTTCTTT
NA	TRBV11-1	TRBJ2-7	NA	CASSLGSEYEQYF	TGTGCCAGCAGCTTAGGATCAGAGTACGAGCAGTACTTC
TRBD2	TRBV5-6	TRBJ2-7	few	CASSLVSGVYEQYF	TGTGCCAGCAGCTTGGTTAGCGGGGTATACGAGCAGTACTTC
TRBD1	TRBV28	TRBJ1-5	NA	CAGDRDRVQPQHF	TGTGCCGGGGACCGGGACAGGGTCCAGCCCCAGCATTTT
TRBD1	TRBV29-1	TRBJ2-4	NA	CSVRDREDKNIQYF	TGCAGCGTTAGGGACAGGGAGGACAAAAACATTCAGTACTTC
NA	TRBV7-2	TRBJ2-7	NA	CASSLVLEYEQYF	TGTGCCAGCAGCTTAGTGTTAGAGTACGAGCAGTACTTC
NA	TRBV29-1	TRBJ2-2	few	CSSRTVGTGELFF	TGCAGCTCACGGACAGTCGGGACCGGGGAGCTGTTTTTT